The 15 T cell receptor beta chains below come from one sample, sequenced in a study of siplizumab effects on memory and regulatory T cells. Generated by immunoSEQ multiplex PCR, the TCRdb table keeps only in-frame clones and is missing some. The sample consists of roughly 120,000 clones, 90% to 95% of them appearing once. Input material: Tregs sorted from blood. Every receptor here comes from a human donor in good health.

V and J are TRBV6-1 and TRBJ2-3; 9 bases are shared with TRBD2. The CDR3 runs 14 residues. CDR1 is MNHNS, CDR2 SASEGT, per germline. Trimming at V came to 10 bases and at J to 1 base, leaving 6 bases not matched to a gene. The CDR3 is CATETSGRTDTQYF. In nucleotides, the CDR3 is TGTGCCACCGAGACTAGCGGCCGCACAGATACGCAGTATTTT.

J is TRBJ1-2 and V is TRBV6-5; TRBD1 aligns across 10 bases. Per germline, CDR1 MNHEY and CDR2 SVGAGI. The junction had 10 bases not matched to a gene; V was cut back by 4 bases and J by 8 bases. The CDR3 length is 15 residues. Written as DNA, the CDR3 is TGTGCCAGCAGTTTACACCGGGACAGGGGACGGGGCTACACCTTC. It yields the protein CASSLHRDRGRGYTF.

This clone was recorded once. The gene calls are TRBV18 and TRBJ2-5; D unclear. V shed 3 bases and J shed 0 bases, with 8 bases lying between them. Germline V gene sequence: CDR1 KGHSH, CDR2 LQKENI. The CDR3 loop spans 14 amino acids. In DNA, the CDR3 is TGTGCCAGCTCACCTTCCTCGAACCAAGAGACCCAGTACTTC. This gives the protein CASSPSSNQETQYF.

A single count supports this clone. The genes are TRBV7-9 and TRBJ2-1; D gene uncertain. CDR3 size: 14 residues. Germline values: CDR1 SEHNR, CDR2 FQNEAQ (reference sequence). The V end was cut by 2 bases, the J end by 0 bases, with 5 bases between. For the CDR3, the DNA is TGTGCCAGCAGCTTATATAGCTCCTACAATGAGCAGTTCTTC. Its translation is CASSLYSSYNEQFF.

The CDR3 protein is CASSLDGVGNQPQHF. CDR3 sequence (DNA): TGCGCCAGCAGCTTGGACGGGGTGGGCAATCAGCCCCAGCATTTT. The chain joins TRBV5-1 to TRBJ1-5, with D uncertain. The CDR3 has 15 residues. Trimming took 0 bases from V and 2 from J, leaving 9 bases between them. CDR1 and CDR2 from the germline V gene are SGHRS and YFSETQ.

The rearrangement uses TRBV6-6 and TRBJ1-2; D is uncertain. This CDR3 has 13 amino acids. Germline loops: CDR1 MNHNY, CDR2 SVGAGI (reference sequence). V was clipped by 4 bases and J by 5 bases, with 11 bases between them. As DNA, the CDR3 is TGTGCCAGCAGTTCAGCTGAACTTTATGGCTACACCTTC. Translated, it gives CASSSAELYGYTF.

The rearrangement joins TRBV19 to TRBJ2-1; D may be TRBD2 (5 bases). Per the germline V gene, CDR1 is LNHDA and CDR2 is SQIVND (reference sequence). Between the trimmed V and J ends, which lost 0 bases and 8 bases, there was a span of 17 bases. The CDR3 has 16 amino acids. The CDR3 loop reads CASSIDGNRGKYEQFF. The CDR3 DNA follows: TGTGCCAGTAGTATAGATGGAAACCGAGGGAAGTATGAGCAGTTCTTC.

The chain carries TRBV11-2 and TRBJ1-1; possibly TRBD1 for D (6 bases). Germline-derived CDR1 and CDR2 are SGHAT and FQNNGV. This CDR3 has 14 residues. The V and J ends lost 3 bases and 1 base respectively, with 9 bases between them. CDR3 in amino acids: CASSFRTANTEAFF. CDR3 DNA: TGTGCCAGCAGCTTTAGGACAGCGAACACTGAAGCTTTCTTT.

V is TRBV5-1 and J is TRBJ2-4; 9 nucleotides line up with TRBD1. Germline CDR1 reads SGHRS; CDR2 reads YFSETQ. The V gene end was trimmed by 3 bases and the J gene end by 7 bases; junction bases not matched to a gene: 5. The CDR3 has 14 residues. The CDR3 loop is CASSSNTGGNIQYF. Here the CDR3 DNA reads TGCGCCAGCAGCTCAAATACAGGGGGCAACATTCAGTACTTC.

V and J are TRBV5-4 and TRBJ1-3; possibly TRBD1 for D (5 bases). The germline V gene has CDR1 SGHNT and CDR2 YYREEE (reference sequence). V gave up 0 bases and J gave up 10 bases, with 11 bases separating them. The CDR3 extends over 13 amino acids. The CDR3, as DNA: TGTGCCAGCAGCTTGGCCTCGGGGGGAACCATATATTTT. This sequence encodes CASSLASGGTIYF.

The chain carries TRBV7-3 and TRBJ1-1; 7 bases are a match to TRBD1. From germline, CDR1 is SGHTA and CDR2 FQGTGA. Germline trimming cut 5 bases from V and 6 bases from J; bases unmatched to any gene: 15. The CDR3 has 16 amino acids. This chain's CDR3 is CASSLGPGGPRAEAFF. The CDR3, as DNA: TGTGCCAGCAGCCTCGGCCCAGGGGGGCCTAGGGCTGAAGCTTTCTTT.

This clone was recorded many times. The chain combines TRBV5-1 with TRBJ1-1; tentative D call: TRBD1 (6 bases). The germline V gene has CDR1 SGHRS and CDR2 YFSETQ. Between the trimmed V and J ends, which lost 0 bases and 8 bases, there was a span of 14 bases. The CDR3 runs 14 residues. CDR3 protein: CASSLDLTGSEAFF. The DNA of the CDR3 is TGCGCCAGCAGCTTGGACTTAACAGGGAGCGAAGCTTTCTTT.

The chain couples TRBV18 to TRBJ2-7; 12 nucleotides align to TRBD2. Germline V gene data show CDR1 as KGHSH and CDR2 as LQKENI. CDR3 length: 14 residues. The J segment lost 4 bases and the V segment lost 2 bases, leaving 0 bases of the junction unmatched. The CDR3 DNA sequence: TGTGCCAGCTCACCAGGACTAGCGGGATACGAGCAGTACTTC. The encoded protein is CASSPGLAGYEQYF.

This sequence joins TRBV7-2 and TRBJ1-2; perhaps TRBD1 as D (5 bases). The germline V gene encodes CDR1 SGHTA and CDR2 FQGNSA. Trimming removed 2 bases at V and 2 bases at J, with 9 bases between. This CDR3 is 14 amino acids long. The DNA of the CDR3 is TGTGCCAGCAGCTTACTAGGACAAAACTATGGCTACACCTTC. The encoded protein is CASSLLGQNYGYTF. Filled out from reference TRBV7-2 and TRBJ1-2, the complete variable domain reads GAGVSQSPSNKVTEKGKDVELRCDPISGHTALYWYRQSLGQGLEFLIYFQGNSAPDKSGLPSDRFSAERTGGSVSTLTIQRTQQEDSAVYLCASSLLGQNYGYTFGSGTRLTVV.

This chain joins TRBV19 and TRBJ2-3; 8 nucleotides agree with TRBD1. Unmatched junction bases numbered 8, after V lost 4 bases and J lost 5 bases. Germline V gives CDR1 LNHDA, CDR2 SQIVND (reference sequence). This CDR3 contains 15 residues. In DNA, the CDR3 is TGTGCCAGTAGTAACCGACAGGGGATGGTAGATACGCAGTATTTT. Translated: CASSNRQGMVDTQYF.